These T cell receptor beta chains were read from a single sample in a study of regulatory T cells in long-lasting Graves disease. TCRdb re-called the multiplex PCR reads with MiXCR, one entry per CDR3 protein. The repertoire includes about 450,000 distinct CDR3 sequences, roughly 17% of them detected once, and about 10% sits in the top ten. These data were also filed under a second study, of T cells in Graves' hyperthyroidism and ophthalmopathy.

Specimen: peripheral blood mononuclear cells (PBMCs), collected at new diagnosis, from a patient treated with antithyroid drugs. Every receptor here comes from a woman aged 25 to 39 with Graves disease. Each CDR3 is given with its conserved first and last residue. The D gene is left open where the match is weak. Size is omitted from some rows. Given values are once, few, many or a class for expanded clones.

J,V,size,D,CDR3,DNA
TRBJ1-2,TRBV15,-,-,CATSIWRQDGYTF,TGTGCCACCAGCATTTGGCGACAGGATGGCTACACCTTC
TRBJ2-2,TRBV6-1,few,-,CATTFRGANTGELFF,TGTGCCACCACATTTCGCGGGGCTAACACCGGGGAGCTGTTTTTT
TRBJ1-2,TRBV2,many,TRBD1,CASSFDRGLSAGGYTF,TGTGCCAGCAGCTTTGACAGGGGGTTGTCGGCTGGTGGCTACACCTTC
TRBJ1-1,TRBV6-1,many,-,CASTRGGTEAFF,TGTGCCAGCACGAGGGGCGGAACTGAAGCTTTCTTT
TRBJ2-2,TRBV19,-,TRBD2,CASRTSGRNTGELFF,TGTGCCAGTAGGACTAGCGGGAGGAACACCGGGGAGCTGTTTTTT
TRBJ2-5,TRBV2,-,TRBD2,CASSDRVLGGAQYF,TGTGCCAGCAGTGATCGGGTACTCGGGGGGGCCCAGTACTTC
TRBJ2-4,TRBV5-6,-,TRBD1,CASSFGTGGRIAKNIQYF,TGTGCCAGCAGCTTTGGGACAGGGGGCCGAATAGCCAAAAACATTCAGTACTTC
TRBJ2-3,TRBV6-5,many,TRBD2,CASSYRLAGVRDTQYF,TGTGCCAGCAGTTACCGACTAGCGGGAGTGAGAGATACGCAGTATTTT
TRBJ1-1,TRBV9,-,-,CASSVWYGTEAFF,TGTGCCAGCAGCGTATGGTATGGGACTGAAGCTTTCTTT
TRBJ1-5,TRBV10-3,-,-,CAISESNQPQHF,TGTGCCATCAGTGAAAGCAATCAGCCCCAGCATTTT
TRBJ2-1,TRBV14,few,-,CASSLGFKSYNEQFF,TGTGCCAGCAGCCTTGGCTTCAAATCCTACAATGAGCAGTTCTTC
TRBJ2-3,TRBV4-1,-,-,CASSQDPLQGSTDTQYF,TGCGCCAGCAGCCAAGATCCCCTACAGGGCAGCACAGATACGCAGTATTTT
TRBJ2-5,TRBV7-3,few,-,CASSGGGAKRETQYF,TGTGCCAGTAGCGGTGGAGGGGCAAAGAGAGAGACCCAGTACTTC
TRBJ2-1,TRBV20-1,-,TRBD2,CSARGASGSYNEQFF,TGCAGTGCTAGAGGGGCTAGCGGGAGTTACAATGAGCAGTTCTTC
TRBJ1-3,TRBV20-1,few,TRBD1,CSASRDSLSSSSGNTIYF,TGCAGTGCTAGCCGGGACAGCTTATCATCAAGCTCTGGAAACACCATATATTTT
TRBJ1-2,TRBV24-1,-,-,CATSDDGTIYGYTF,TGTGCCACCAGTGACGACGGGACTATCTATGGCTACACCTTC
TRBJ2-7,TRBV20-1,few,-,CSARVTKQFEQYF,TGCAGTGCTAGAGTCACAAAACAGTTCGAGCAGTACTTC
TRBJ2-7,TRBV18,few,-,CASSPRVLRETYEQYF,TGTGCCAGCTCACCACGGGTGTTACGGGAGACGTACGAGCAGTACTTC
TRBJ2-1,TRBV6-2/TRBV6-3,many,-,CASSEVGTEQFF,TGTGCCAGCAGTGAAGTTGGGACAGAGCAGTTCTTC
TRBJ2-5,TRBV6-1,many,TRBD2,CASRLAGVGKETQYF,TGTGCCAGCAGACTAGCGGGAGTAGGGAAAGAGACCCAGTACTTC
TRBJ1-1,TRBV12-3/TRBV12-4,-,-,CASSFIRGEAFF,TGTGCCAGCAGTTTTATCCGGGGTGAAGCTTTCTTT
TRBJ2-7,TRBV20-1,many,-,CSAQMRQANYEQYF,TGCAGTGCCCAGATGAGGCAGGCTAATTACGAGCAGTACTTC
TRBJ2-2,TRBV3-1,many,-,CASSQVLRARGAGELFF,TGTGCCAGCAGCCAAGTCCTGAGAGCTCGCGGGGCCGGGGAGCTGTTTTTT
TRBJ2-7,TRBV5-6,many,-,CASSWGLGALYEQYF,TGTGCCAGCAGCTGGGGCTTAGGGGCACTATACGAGCAGTACTTC
TRBJ1-1,TRBV20-1,many,TRBD1,CSAKTGRETEAFF,TGCAGTGCTAAGACAGGGAGGGAAACTGAAGCTTTCTTT
TRBJ2-5,TRBV2,many,-,CASGIGETQYF,TGTGCCAGCGGCATAGGAGAGACCCAGTACTTC
TRBJ2-7,TRBV20-1,many,TRBD2,CSARGGLAVYSYEQYF,TGCAGTGCTAGAGGCGGACTAGCGGTTTACTCCTACGAGCAGTACTTC
TRBJ2-2,TRBV13,few,-,CASSSLDVAHPGELFF,TGTGCCAGCAGCTCGCTCGACGTAGCCCACCCCGGGGAGCTGTTTTTT
TRBJ1-3,TRBV6-5,few,-,CASSYADSGNTIYF,TGTGCCAGCAGTTATGCAGACTCTGGAAACACCATATATTTT
TRBJ2-1,TRBV7-9,once,-,CTSSFLGGPYNEQSF,TGTACCAGCAGCTTCCTTGGGGGCCCCTACAATGAGCAGTCCTTC
TRBJ2-1,TRBV20-1,many,-,CSASSGGYSYNEQFF,TGCAGTGCTAGCTCGGGCGGTTATTCCTACAATGAGCAGTTCTTC
TRBJ2-7,TRBV12-3/TRBV12-4,many,TRBD1,CASNLQGLFYEQYF,TGTGCCAGCAACCTACAGGGGTTGTTCTACGAGCAGTACTTC
TRBJ2-3,TRBV7-9,many,-,CASSSVDRTSRVTDTQYF,TGTGCCAGCAGCTCCGTGGACCGAACTAGCCGGGTAACAGATACGCAGTATTTT
TRBJ1-1,TRBV18,many,TRBD1,CASSPVGTDGTEAFF,TGTGCCAGCTCACCAGTGGGGACAGATGGCACTGAAGCTTTCTTT
TRBJ2-5,TRBV5-1,many,TRBD1,CASSPDRGDQETQYF,TGCGCCAGCAGCCCGGACAGGGGAGACCAAGAGACCCAGTACTTC
TRBJ1-3,TRBV27,few,-,CASRRGTGNTIYF,TGTGCCAGCAGGCGGGGAACGGGAAACACCATATATTTT
TRBJ2-3,TRBV20-1,few,-,CSARDPRLWADTQYF,TGCAGTGCTAGAGATCCCCGGCTATGGGCAGATACGCAGTATTTT
TRBJ2-5,TRBV19,-,TRBD2,CASSRRLAGIQETQYF,TGTGCCAGTAGTCGACGACTAGCGGGAATTCAAGAGACCCAGTACTTC
TRBJ2-3,TRBV9,once,TRBD1,CASSADRAYDTQYF,TGTGCCAGCAGCGCGGACAGGGCATACGATACGCAGTATTTT
TRBJ2-5,TRBV12-3/TRBV12-4,many,-,CASSLLGGQETQYF,TGTGCCAGCAGTTTACTCGGGGGCCAAGAGACCCAGTACTTC
TRBJ1-5,TRBV12-3/TRBV12-4,-,-,CASSWGRGGRPQHF,TGTGCCAGCAGTTGGGGCAGGGGAGGTCGTCCCCAGCATTTT
TRBJ1-2,TRBV6-1,many,-,CASSPGLRRGYTF,TGTGCCAGCAGTCCCGGACTCCGGAGAGGCTACACCTTC
TRBJ2-5,TRBV12-5,few,-,CASGRLRGEETQYF,TGTGCTAGTGGTCGACTACGTGGGGAAGAGACCCAGTACTTC
TRBJ1-1,TRBV5-5,-,TRBD1,CASSITGQGVWNTEAFF,TGTGCCAGCAGCATAACTGGACAGGGGGTCTGGAACACTGAAGCTTTCTTT
TRBJ2-4,TRBV9,-,TRBD2,CASSPGTSGTRGIQYF,TGTGCCAGCAGCCCCGGGACTAGCGGGACCCGGGGCATTCAGTACTTC
TRBJ1-2,TRBV12-3/TRBV12-4,many,-,CASSLDGLGYTF,TGTGCCAGCAGTTTAGACGGCTTGGGCTACACCTTC
TRBJ2-1,TRBV3-1,few,-,CASSQDPDSRNEQFF,TGTGCCAGCAGCCAAGATCCGGATAGCCGCAATGAGCAGTTCTTC
TRBJ2-1,TRBV28,many,TRBD1,CASSPLGGQGLLEQFF,TGTGCCAGCAGCCCCCTGGGGGGACAGGGCCTTTTAGAGCAGTTCTTC